This passage covers 31 T cell receptor beta chains from one sample sequenced in a study of blood T cell repertoires in COVID-19. Produced via immunoSEQ multiplex PCR; TCRdb's table is partial and in-frame only. The repertoire consists of roughly 250,000 clones, with about 88% occurring once and the leading ten covering under 4.5%. Sequenced sample: peripheral blood. The receptor source for this set is a man in his 60s who had recovered from COVID-19.

This chain joins TRBV5-1 and TRBJ1-2; TRBD1 might be the D (6 bases). V lost 0 bases, J lost 7 bases, and 16 bases lay in between. Germline V gives CDR1 SGHRS, CDR2 YFSETQ. The CDR3 loop spans 15 amino acids. CDR3 in amino acids: CASSLEGQGSGGYTF. The CDR3, as DNA: TGCGCCAGCAGCTTGGAAGGGCAGGGGAGTGGTGGCTACACCTTC.

For the CDR3, the DNA is TGTGCCAGCAGAAGAACTAGCGGGGGCTCCTACGAGCAGTACTTC. Residues: CASRRTSGGSYEQYF. The V gene is TRBV2, the J gene TRBJ2-7, with TRBD2 matching 11 bases. CDR1 is SNHLY and CDR2 is FYNNEI in the germline V gene. Losses at the gene ends were 6 bases for V and 0 bases for J; bases not matched to a gene: 4. The CDR3 totals 15 residues. The variable domain in full, with the rest retrieved from reference TRBV2 and TRBJ2-7, is EPEVTQTPSHQVTQMGQEVILRCVPISNHLYFYWYRQILGQKVEFLVSFYNNEISEKSEIFDDQFSVERPDGSNFTLKIRSTKLEDSAMYFCASRRTSGGSYEQYFGPGTRLTVT.

This sequence joins TRBV6-5 and TRBJ2-2, with D uncertain. Germline-derived CDR1 and CDR2 are MNHEY and SVGAGI. The CDR3 is made up of 10 amino acids. The V and J ends lost 8 bases and 6 bases respectively, with 4 bases between them. The CDR3 spells CASSSGELFF. The CDR3 DNA follows: TGTGCCAGCTCTTCCGGGGAGCTGTTTTTT.

The genes are TRBV6-5 and TRBJ1-5; 9 positions agree with TRBD1. Per germline, CDR1 MNHEY and CDR2 SVGAGI. After removal of 8 bases from V and 8 bases from J, the junction contained 4 bases not matched to a gene. The length of the CDR3 is 12 residues. This CDR3 reads CASGTGREPQHF. The CDR3 bases are TGTGCCAGCGGGACAGGGCGAGAGCCCCAGCATTTT.

The chain is built from TRBV7-9 and TRBJ2-1; the match to TRBD1 covers 7 bases. This CDR3 comprises 15 residues. Germline V lookup: CDR1 SEHNR, CDR2 FQNEAQ (reference sequence). The trim removed 6 bases at V and 3 bases at J, leaving 8 bases unmatched. The DNA for the CDR3 is TGTGCCAGCAGTGCCTCCGGGACAGACTACAATGAGCAGTTCTTC. Its protein is CASSASGTDYNEQFF.

CDR3 DNA sequence: TGTGCCAGCAGCGCCTTAGTCTACAATGAGCAGTTCTTC. It specifies CASSALVYNEQFF. The chain employs TRBV9 and TRBJ2-1; no clear D. V gave up 3 bases and J gave up 3 bases, with 7 bases separating them. CDR1 is SGDLS, CDR2 YYNGEE, per germline. The CDR3 totals 13 residues.

V gene TRBV18 combines with J gene TRBJ2-2; no clear D gene. The CDR3 loop spans 14 amino acids. Trimming left V 1 base short and J 1 base short, with 4 bases between. Germline V gene data show CDR1 as KGHSH and CDR2 as LQKENI. DNA for the CDR3: TGTGCCAGCTCACCACTTCTGAACACCGGGGAGCTGTTTTTT. It codes for CASSPLLNTGELFF.

This chain connects TRBV6-6 to TRBJ1-6; TRBD1 matches at 8 bases. The J segment lost 9 bases and the V segment lost 8 bases, leaving 15 bases of the junction unmatched. This CDR3 is built from 16 residues. The germline gives CDR1 MNHNY, CDR2 SVGAGI (reference sequence). The CDR3 reads CASEDPGGAIGSPLHF. CDR3 in DNA: TGTGCCAGCGAAGACCCAGGGGGCGCAATAGGTTCACCCCTCCACTTT.

The chain combines TRBV10-2 with TRBJ2-7; the match to TRBD2 covers 12 bases. This CDR3 is built from 13 residues. The V gene's germline CDR1 is WSHSY and CDR2 SAAADI. V shed 10 bases, J shed 4 bases, and the junction held 5 bases outside the gene matches. The CDR3 bases are TGCGCCACCATGACTAGCGGGGGATACGAGCAGTACTTC. Protein sequence: CATMTSGGYEQYF.

The chain has TRBV7-2 and TRBJ1-2, with 10 bases aligning to TRBD1. The CDR3 totals 14 residues. Trimming at V came to 5 bases and at J to 8 bases, leaving 8 bases not matched to a gene. CDR1 is SGHTA and CDR2 is FQGNSA in the germline V gene. CDR3 sequence: CASSPGQGMKGYTF. In nucleotides, the CDR3 is TGTGCCAGCAGCCCGGGACAGGGGATGAAAGGCTACACCTTC.

The chain combines TRBV27 with TRBJ1-1; tentatively, D is TRBD1 (5 bases). The CDR3 length is 13 residues. Germline V gives CDR1 MNHEY, CDR2 SMNVEV (reference sequence). V dropped 6 bases and J dropped 0 bases, with 8 bases sitting between them. In nucleotides, the CDR3 is TGTGCCAGCAGCCTACAGGTGAACACTGAAGCTTTCTTT. Protein: CASSLQVNTEAFF.

This clone has only one observation. CDR3: CASSSDRGADLAFF. As DNA, the CDR3 is TGTGCCAGCAGCTCGGACAGGGGCGCTGATCTCGCTTTCTTT. This rearrangement joins TRBV7-8 to TRBJ1-1; 9 positions agree with TRBD1. Germline loops: CDR1 SGHVS, CDR2 FQNEAQ. The CDR3 runs 14 residues. J gave up 11 bases and V 4 bases, and 11 bases lay outside the gene matches.

The chain combines TRBV6-5 with TRBJ2-4; weak D call: TRBD1 (6 bases). With 5 bases removed from V and 9 bases from J, the gap between germline ends came to 11 bases. Germline loops: CDR1 MNHEY, CDR2 SVGAGI. CDR3 length: 12 amino acids. CDR3 protein: CASSTGQLIQYF. CDR3 coding DNA: TGTGCCAGCAGTACGGGACAACTCATTCAGTACTTC.

As regards this clone: The junction departs from germline at one end; a sequencing error may be responsible. The chain employs TRBV6-5 and TRBJ1-2; no reliable D call. CDR1 is MNHEY, CDR2 SVGAGI, per germline. CDR3 size: 14 residues. CDR3 nucleotides: TGTGCCAGCAGTCCCCCGTGGGGAGGCTATGGCTATACCTTC. Translation: CASSPPWGGYGYTF.

This clone was recorded a few times. The gene calls are TRBV7-6 and TRBJ2-7, with 7 nucleotides matching TRBD2. J was trimmed by 3 bases and V by 1 base; bases with no gene match: 3. Germline V lookup: CDR1 SGHVS, CDR2 FNYEAQ. CDR3 size: 14 residues. The CDR3 region is CASSLVGEGYEQYF. CDR3 nucleotide sequence: TGTGCCAGCAGCTTAGTGGGGGAGGGCTACGAGCAGTACTTC.

The chain links TRBV6-5 to TRBJ2-5, with 15 bases that match TRBD2. J was trimmed by 6 bases and V by 4 bases; bases with no gene match: 6. CDR1 and CDR2 (germline): MNHEY, SVGAGI. The CDR3 spans 16 residues. The CDR3 DNA sequence: TGTGCCAGCAGTTTGGGACTAGCGGGGGGAGTCAAGACCCAGTACTTC. Its translation is CASSLGLAGGVKTQYF.

The V and J genes are TRBV7-6 and TRBJ2-7; perhaps TRBD1 as D (6 bases). V shed 6 bases and J shed 2 bases, with 14 bases lying between them. This CDR3 is built from 14 residues. Germline values: CDR1 SGHVS, CDR2 FNYEAQ. The chain's CDR3 is CASSRGGSAYEQYF. In DNA, the CDR3 is TGTGCCAGCAGTCGAGGGGGATCTGCCTACGAGCAGTACTTC.

V is TRBV7-3 and J is TRBJ1-3; the D gene is possibly TRBD1 (6 bases). Deletions cut 4 bases from V and 2 bases from J, with 9 bases between. Looked up from germline, CDR1 is SGHTA and CDR2 is FQGTGA. CDR3 length: 14 residues. CDR3 protein: CASSSAGAGNTIYF. The CDR3 DNA reads TGTGCCAGCAGCTCGGCAGGGGCTGGAAACACCATATATTTT.

J is TRBJ2-5 and V is TRBV9, with TRBD1 matching over 7 bases. V dropped 4 bases and J dropped 14; count of bases not matched to a gene: 14. This CDR3 region has 13 residues. Germline V gene lookup returns CDR1 SGDLS and CDR2 YYNGEE. CDR3 amino acids: CASSQTRDSRHYF. DNA of the CDR3: TGTGCCAGCAGCCAAACCCGGGACAGCCGGCACTACTTC.

The CDR3 loop reads CASSWGQGGLEQYF. The DNA for the CDR3 is TGCGCCAGCAGCTGGGGCCAGGGCGGCCTCGAGCAGTACTTC. The J gene is TRBJ2-7, the V gene TRBV5-1; perhaps TRBD1 as D (5 bases). CDR3 length equals 14 residues. From germline, CDR1 is SGHRS and CDR2 YFSETQ. Trimming cost V 3 bases and J 6 bases, with 16 bases left between them.

This chain links TRBV3-1 (or the pseudogene TRBV3-2) with TRBJ2-5, with 9 bases fitting TRBD2. There are 15 residues in the CDR3. V was clipped by 4 bases and J by 1 base; unmatched bases: 4. Looked up from germline, CDR1 is LGHDT and CDR2 is YNNKEL (reference sequence). The DNA for the CDR3 is TGTGCCAGCAGCCGAGCGGGGGGCCCCCAAGAGACCCAGTACTTC. Its translation: CASSRAGGPQETQYF.

The gene calls are TRBV19 and TRBJ2-2, with 9 bases aligning to TRBD1. This CDR3 is 15 amino acids long. Trimming cost V 4 bases and J 7 bases; bases outside gene matches: 7. CDR1 LNHDA and CDR2 SQIVND come from the germline V gene (reference sequence). CDR3 protein: CASSTRTGVSGELFF. Here the CDR3 DNA reads TGTGCCAGTAGTACCCGGACAGGGGTCAGCGGGGAGCTGTTTTTT.

The chain is built from TRBV18 and TRBJ2-7, with D possibly being TRBD1 (5 bases). The CDR3 is 11 amino acids. V was clipped by 6 bases and J by 3 bases, with 6 bases between them. CDR1 and CDR2 from the germline V gene are KGHSH and LQKENI. DNA of the CDR3: TGTGCCAGCTCGGGGCGCTACGAGCAGTACTTC. Its protein is CASSGRYEQYF.

The chain recombines TRBV7-8 with TRBJ2-7; D is unclear. Germline CDR1 reads SGHVS; CDR2 reads FQNEAQ. V was cut by 0 bases and J by 6 bases, with 9 bases left in between. The CDR3 spans 13 residues. The CDR3 sequence: CASSLAPKAEQYF. The CDR3 coding sequence is TGTGCCAGCAGCTTAGCCCCGAAAGCCGAGCAGTACTTC.

The chain couples TRBV30 to TRBJ2-5; 7 bases line up with TRBD1. The CDR3 totals 14 residues. V lost 1 base, J lost 4 bases, and 6 bases stayed unmatched. The germline V gene has CDR1 GTSNPN and CDR2 SVGIG (reference sequence). The CDR3 sequence is CAWSERGRSETQYF. DNA of the CDR3: TGTGCCTGGAGTGAGAGGGGGCGGTCAGAGACCCAGTACTTC.

This clone was counted only a few times. The chain carries TRBV12-3 or TRBV12-4 and TRBJ1-1; D unresolved. This CDR3 spans 13 amino acids. Deletions cut 6 bases from V and 1 base from J, with 9 bases between. This CDR3 is CASSLLRNTEAFF. CDR3 sequence (DNA): TGTGCCAGCAGCCTTCTCAGGAACACTGAAGCTTTCTTT.

This clone showed up just once. The chain joins TRBV6-1 to TRBJ1-2; possibly TRBD1 for D (6 bases). Deletions cut 2 bases from V and 5 bases from J, with 9 bases between. The CDR3 runs 13 residues. Germline CDR1 reads MNHNS; CDR2 reads SASEGT. The CDR3 region has the DNA TGTGCCAGCAGTGAATGGGGGCGGTATGGCTACACCTTC. Amino acid sequence: CASSEWGRYGYTF.

V and J are TRBV27 and TRBJ2-7, with D possibly TRBD2 on 6 matching bases. V was cut by 6 bases and J by 2 bases, with 17 bases left in between. This CDR3 is built from 15 residues. Germline loops: CDR1 MNHEY, CDR2 SMNVEV (reference sequence). The CDR3 sequence is CASRPGSLIPYEQYF. In DNA form, the CDR3 reads TGTGCCAGCAGGCCCGGGAGTTTGATCCCCTACGAGCAGTACTTC.

The chain links TRBV7-3 to TRBJ2-5; D is unresolved. The germline V gene has CDR1 SGHTA and CDR2 FQGTGA. V was clipped by 1 base and J by 6 bases, with 6 bases between them. The CDR3 runs 12 residues. The CDR3 nucleotides read TGTGCCAGCAGCTTAATCGTAAAGACCCAGTACTTC. It specifies CASSLIVKTQYF.

V usage is TRBV5-1 and J usage is TRBJ2-2; 9 positions match TRBD2. The CDR3 extends over 16 amino acids. With V trimmed by 3 bases and J by 5 bases, 8 bases remained unmatched. Germline loops: CDR1 SGHRS, CDR2 YFSETQ. This CDR3 reads CASSYGAGGPTGELFF. DNA of the CDR3: TGCGCCAGCAGCTATGGCGCGGGGGGGCCGACCGGGGAGCTGTTTTTT.

The V call is TRBV6-2 or TRBV6-3, the J call TRBJ2-3; no reliable D call. With 0 bases removed from V and 10 bases from J, the gap between germline ends came to 14 bases. The CDR3 length is 14 residues. Germline V lookup: CDR1 MNHEY, CDR2 SVGEGT. CDR3 coding DNA: TGTGCCAGCAGTTACTCGGCCTCCATGGTCCCGCAGTATTTT. This translates into CASSYSASMVPQYF.